The 32 T cell receptor beta chains below were found in one sample sequenced in a study of T cells in localized non-small cell lung cancer. Sequenced by immunoSEQ multiplex PCR; TCRdb stores in-frame clones only, minus some. The sample holds about 39,000 clones; 79% are singletons and the top ten take approximately 30%. Source: PBMCs, taken before any cancer treatment. The receptors originated from a woman aged 40 to 75 with stage II squamous cell lung carcinoma.

The V and J genes are TRBV6-6 and TRBJ1-1, with D unresolved. The V end was cut by 2 bases, the J end by 4 bases, with 11 bases between. From germline, CDR1 is MNHNY and CDR2 SVGAGI (reference sequence). This CDR3 spans 14 amino acids. The chain's CDR3 is CASSYNGFATEAFF. In nucleotides, the CDR3 is TGTGCCAGCAGTTACAACGGGTTCGCCACTGAAGCTTTCTTT.

The chain couples TRBV6-5 to TRBJ2-7; D might be TRBD1 (5 bases). The CDR3 runs 12 residues. Germline CDR1 and CDR2: MNHEY and SVGAGI. Trimming pared 4 bases from V and 9 bases from J, leaving 13 bases between. CDR3 sequence: CASSFSGSGQYF. The CDR3 DNA sequence: TGTGCCAGCAGTTTCTCAGGGTCCGGGCAGTACTTC.

Concerning this clone itself: The CDR3 ends on some other residue instead of the conserved phenylalanine or tryptophan, so this is likely a read error. It is unclear where the CDR3 begins or ends on the DNA, so no DNA is shown, and the CDR3 is as TCRdb lists it. The chain uses TRBV18 and TRBJ2-7; TRBD1, as called in the table, went unchecked against the DNA. With termini counted, the CDR3 has 11 amino acids. Germline CDR1 and CDR2: KGHSH and LQKENI. The CDR3 sequence: CASSPPRQGTI.

J is TRBJ1-2 and V is TRBV5-1, with TRBD1 matching 10 bases. CDR3 length: 15 residues. J lost 6 bases, V lost 2 bases, and 7 bases had no gene match. Germline V lookup: CDR1 SGHRS, CDR2 YFSETQ. CDR3 sequence reads: CASSFWDRGWNGYTF. DNA for the CDR3: TGCGCCAGCAGCTTCTGGGACAGGGGATGGAATGGCTACACCTTC.

This sequence joins TRBV7-8 and TRBJ2-2, with TRBD1 identical over 7 bases. This CDR3 comprises 16 residues. Germline lookup yields CDR1 SGHVS and CDR2 FQNEAQ. With 1 base clipped from V and 9 bases from J, the junction kept 11 bases outside the gene matches. The CDR3 is CASSLDGTEVTRELFF. The CDR3, as DNA: TGTGCCAGCAGCTTAGATGGGACAGAAGTCACTAGGGAGCTGTTTTTT.

This clone was counted between two and nine times. V gene TRBV5-4 combines with J gene TRBJ2-7; tentatively, D is TRBD2 (6 bases). Germline assignment: CDR1 SGHNT and CDR2 YYREEE (reference sequence). The CDR3 consists of 15 residues. V dropped 4 bases and J dropped 0 bases, with 14 bases sitting between them. CDR3: CASSPGTANSYEQYF. The CDR3 bases are TGTGCCAGCAGCCCCGGGACTGCGAACTCCTACGAGCAGTACTTC.

A single count supports this clone. V gene TRBV7-2 combines with J gene TRBJ1-2, with 7 bases matching TRBD1. Per the germline V gene, CDR1 is SGHTA and CDR2 is FQGNSA. The CDR3 extends over 14 amino acids. V shed 8 bases, J shed 4 bases, and the junction held 10 bases outside the gene matches. The CDR3 here is CASASLPGGYGYTF. The DNA of the CDR3 is TGTGCCAGCGCTTCACTCCCAGGGGGCTATGGCTACACCTTC.

This chain links TRBV11-2 with TRBJ2-1; tentatively, D is TRBD1 (5 bases). The V gene lost 7 bases and the J gene lost 2 bases, with 15 bases spanning the gap. CDR3 size: 15 residues. Per the germline V gene, CDR1 is SGHAT and CDR2 is FQNNGV. This CDR3 reads CASTEGAGPYNEQFF. CDR3 coding DNA: TGTGCCAGCACGGAAGGGGCAGGGCCCTACAATGAGCAGTTCTTC.

V usage is TRBV11-2 and J usage is TRBJ1-1; unclear D gene. Looked up from germline, CDR1 is SGHAT and CDR2 is FQNNGV. Between the trimmed V and J ends, which lost 5 bases and 7 bases, there was a span of 14 bases. This CDR3 spans 13 amino acids. The CDR3 here is CASSQREGIEAFF. The CDR3 DNA sequence: TGTGCCAGCAGCCAACGGGAAGGGATTGAAGCTTTCTTT.

Within the sample, this clone is medium-sized. CDR3 residues: CASSSLPGQSNYGYTF. The CDR3 DNA reads as TGTGCCAGCAGTTCCCTACCGGGACAGAGTAACTATGGCTACACCTTC. The chain carries TRBV6-6 and TRBJ1-2, with TRBD1 matching over 7 bases. V lost 4 bases and J lost 1; bases outside the gene matches: 9. The CDR3 is 16 amino acids. Germline CDR1 MNHNY, CDR2 SVGAGI (reference sequence).

V usage is TRBV7-2 and J usage is TRBJ1-6; tentatively, D is TRBD1 (5 bases). V was pared by 5 bases and J by 9 bases, with 11 bases between. Germline V gene sequence: CDR1 SGHTA, CDR2 FQGNSA. The CDR3 length is 13 residues. CDR3 protein: CASSRNGGSPLHF. The CDR3 DNA reads TGTGCCAGCAGCAGAAATGGGGGTTCACCCCTCCACTTT.

This clone came up a few times. The chain combines TRBV5-1 with TRBJ2-7; D possibly corresponds to TRBD1 (6 bases). Deletions cut 0 bases from V and 4 bases from J, with 11 bases between. CDR1 is SGHRS and CDR2 is YFSETQ in the germline V gene. The CDR3 has 14 residues. CDR3 protein: CASSLDRDEYEQYF. CDR3 in DNA: TGCGCCAGCAGCTTGGACAGGGACGAATACGAGCAGTACTTC.

CDR3 in DNA: TGTGCCAGCAGCCAACAGCCCCGGACTAGCGGGAGGGCCGTGGCCAAAAACATTCAGTACTTC. Translating gives CASSQQPRTSGRAVAKNIQYF. The V and J genes are TRBV13 and TRBJ2-4; 15 bases line up with TRBD2. The CDR3 is made up of 21 amino acids. Germline V gives CDR1 PRHDT, CDR2 FYEKMQ (reference sequence). Losses at the gene ends were 5 bases for V and 1 base for J; bases not matched to a gene: 15.

The chain combines TRBV12-5 with TRBJ2-7, with D possibly TRBD2 on 5 matching bases. Trimming cost V 1 base and J 3 bases, with 13 bases left between them. Germline values: CDR1 LGHNT, CDR2 FRNRAP. This CDR3 contains 15 residues. This CDR3 is CASGLGRWQIYEQYF. DNA for the CDR3: TGTGCTAGTGGTTTGGGGAGGTGGCAAATCTACGAGCAGTACTTC. Looking up the rest from reference TRBV12-5 and TRBJ2-7 gives the full variable domain: DARVTQTPRHKVTEMGQEVTMRCQPILGHNTVFWYRQTMMQGLELLAYFRNRAPLDDSGMPKDRFSAEMPDATLATLKIQPSEPRDSAVYFCASGLGRWQIYEQYFGPGTRLTVT.

CDR3 sequence reads: CASSVRTGNQPQHF. DNA for the CDR3: TGTGCCAGCAGCGTCCGGACAGGCAATCAGCCCCAGCATTTT. The rearrangement links TRBV7-2 to TRBJ1-5; D possibly corresponds to TRBD1 (6 bases). The length of the CDR3 is 14 residues. Germline loops: CDR1 SGHTA, CDR2 FQGNSA. The V and J ends lost 5 bases and 2 bases respectively, with 10 bases between them.

The V and J genes are TRBV7-2 and TRBJ2-3; 8 nucleotides line up with TRBD1. The CDR3 covers 14 residues. Germline assignment: CDR1 SGHTA and CDR2 FQGNSA. Losses at the gene ends were 3 bases for V and 5 bases for J; bases not matched to a gene: 4. The CDR3 loop is CASSFGQGVDTQYF. The CDR3 DNA is TGTGCCAGCAGCTTCGGACAGGGAGTAGATACGCAGTATTTT.

The genes are TRBV28 and TRBJ1-2; 9 bases line up with TRBD1. CDR1 MDHEN and CDR2 SYDVKM come from the germline V gene. V gave up 5 bases and J gave up 4 bases; unmatched junction bases: 5. The CDR3 is 14 amino acids. The CDR3 reads CASSPGTGFYGYTF. CDR3 bases: TGTGCCAGCAGTCCCGGGACAGGGTTCTATGGCTACACCTTC.

The chain couples TRBV2 to TRBJ1-1; 9 bases match TRBD1. The CDR3 has 15 residues. The ends lost 6 bases at V and 4 bases at J; junction bases unmatched: 9. Germline CDR1 is SNHLY and CDR2 is FYNNEI. The CDR3 bases are TGTGCCAGCAGGAGAGAGTCGACAGGGGGCACTGAAGCTTTCTTT. Its translation: CASRRESTGGTEAFF.

This chain links TRBV5-1 with TRBJ2-7; 10 nucleotides line up with TRBD1. The V and J ends lost 2 bases and 5 bases, in that order; junction bases with no gene match: 25. CDR1 and CDR2 (germline): SGHRS, YFSETQ. This CDR3 has 21 residues. CDR3 sequence reads: CASSFVGWRDRGFRKHDEQYF. The CDR3 DNA is TGCGCCAGCAGCTTTGTTGGCTGGCGGGACAGGGGCTTTAGGAAACACGACGAGCAGTACTTC.

CDR3 loop: CASSSGQGNEQFF. CDR3 sequence (DNA): TGTGCCAGCAGCTCTGGACAGGGGAATGAGCAGTTCTTC. The chain uses TRBV7-3 and TRBJ2-1; 9 nucleotides line up with TRBD1. The CDR3 has 13 amino acids. V was clipped by 4 bases and J by 7 bases; unmatched bases: 2. Germline CDR1 is SGHTA and CDR2 is FQGTGA.

V usage is TRBV19 and J usage is TRBJ1-5; TRBD1 matches 9 bases. With V trimmed by 0 bases and J by 7 bases, 10 bases remained unmatched. The CDR3 runs 17 residues. Germline loops: CDR1 LNHDA, CDR2 SQIVND (reference sequence). This CDR3 reads CASSIDYGTGNGQPQHF. The CDR3 region has the DNA TGTGCCAGTAGTATAGATTATGGGACAGGGAATGGCCAGCCCCAGCATTTT.

The genes are TRBV25-1 and TRBJ2-2, with a possible D match to TRBD1 (5 bases). Germline values: CDR1 MGHDK, CDR2 SYGVNS. The CDR3 runs 18 residues. Trimming left V 2 bases short and J 2 bases short, with 18 bases between. This CDR3 reads CASSERGLTIENTGELFF. CDR3 DNA: TGTGCCAGCAGTGAAAGGGGTCTGACCATTGAAAACACCGGGGAGCTGTTTTTT.

This chain uses TRBV5-6 with TRBJ1-5; 8 bases align to TRBD1. Trimming removed 5 bases from V and 7 bases from J; junction bases left unmatched: 11. This CDR3 comprises 15 residues. The germline gives CDR1 SGHDT, CDR2 YYEEEE. The CDR3 region is CASRRGQGGDQPQHF. The CDR3 DNA is TGTGCCAGCAGACGTGGACAGGGAGGGGACCAGCCCCAGCATTTT.

In this sample, this clone turned up a few times. This chain uses TRBV28 with TRBJ1-2; D ambiguous. Trimming took 8 bases from V and 4 from J, leaving 11 bases between them. The CDR3 has 12 amino acids. The germline V gene encodes CDR1 MDHEN and CDR2 SYDVKM. The DNA of the CDR3 is TGTGCCAGCCGTAACCCCGGCTATGGCTACACCTTC. As protein: CASRNPGYGYTF.

The chain links TRBV6-1 to TRBJ1-2; D perhaps matches TRBD1 (5 bases). The CDR3 runs 14 residues. V was clipped by 0 bases and J by 6 bases, with 11 bases between them. Germline lookup yields CDR1 MNHNS and CDR2 SASEGT. CDR3 sequence reads: CASSEAPGHDGYTF. As DNA, the CDR3 is TGTGCCAGCAGTGAAGCTCCAGGGCACGATGGCTACACCTTC.

This chain joins TRBV6-1 and TRBJ2-1, with D possibly being TRBD1 (5 bases). Looked up from germline, CDR1 is MNHNS and CDR2 is SASEGT. The CDR3 contains 15 residues. V lost 6 bases and J lost 0, with 12 bases in between. The CDR3 loop is CASSADTSSYNEQFF. The DNA of the CDR3 is TGTGCCAGCAGCGCGGACACTTCCTCCTACAATGAGCAGTTCTTC.

Only one count was recorded for this clone. The rearrangement links TRBV9 to TRBJ2-5, with no clear D. Per the germline V gene, CDR1 is SGDLS and CDR2 is YYNGEE. This CDR3 has 14 amino acids. V lost 0 bases and J 1 base, leaving 7 bases between the germline ends. CDR3 nucleotide sequence: TGTGCCAGCAGCGTAGGGTACTCCCAAGAGACCCAGTACTTC. Translated, it gives CASSVGYSQETQYF.

The chain is built from TRBV5-1 and TRBJ1-1, with D tentatively TRBD1 (5 bases). CDR3 length: 15 residues. Germline lookup yields CDR1 SGHRS and CDR2 YFSETQ. Trimming pared 4 bases from V and 0 bases from J, leaving 13 bases between. The CDR3 here is CASSPDEGMNTEAFF. CDR3 nucleotides: TGCGCCAGCAGCCCGGACGAGGGGATGAACACTGAAGCTTTCTTT.

This chain connects TRBV7-2 to TRBJ2-2; unclear D gene. The germline CDR1 and CDR2 sequences are SGHTA and FQGNSA. This CDR3 region has 14 residues. Deletions cut 2 bases from V and 9 bases from J, with 13 bases between. CDR3 loop: CASSLSVSTRELFF. In nucleotides, the CDR3 is TGTGCCAGCAGCTTATCCGTATCGACACGGGAGCTGTTTTTT.

This chain connects TRBV21-1 to TRBJ1-6; the table's D gene call, TRBD1, was not cross checked with the DNA. TRBV21-1 is noted as a pseudogene. The CDR3 covers 16 residues. The CDR3 DNA follows: TGTGCCAGCAGCTTCCCCCGGGGACAGGGGTGTTCACCCCTCCACTTT. Amino acids: CASSFPRGQGCSPLHF.

This chain links TRBV7-8 with TRBJ2-2; 10 nucleotides align to TRBD2. Germline V gene data show CDR1 as SGHVS and CDR2 as FQNEAQ. With 0 bases clipped from V and 7 bases from J, the junction kept 11 bases outside the gene matches. The length of the CDR3 is 18 residues. The DNA for the CDR3 is TGTGCCAGCAGCTTAGCTTTAAGCGGGAGGGCCTCGGACGGGGAGCTGTTTTTT. Amino acids: CASSLALSGRASDGELFF.

The chain has TRBV5-1 and TRBJ2-3; D assignment may be TRBD1 or TRBD2 (6 bases each). Looked up from germline, CDR1 is SGHRS and CDR2 is YFSETQ. Trimming removed 4 bases at V and 0 bases at J, with 15 bases between. This CDR3 spans 16 amino acids. Written as DNA, the CDR3 is TGCGCCAGCAGCCCCGTTGAGGGGGGAAGCACAGATACGCAGTATTTT. This codes for CASSPVEGGSTDTQYF.